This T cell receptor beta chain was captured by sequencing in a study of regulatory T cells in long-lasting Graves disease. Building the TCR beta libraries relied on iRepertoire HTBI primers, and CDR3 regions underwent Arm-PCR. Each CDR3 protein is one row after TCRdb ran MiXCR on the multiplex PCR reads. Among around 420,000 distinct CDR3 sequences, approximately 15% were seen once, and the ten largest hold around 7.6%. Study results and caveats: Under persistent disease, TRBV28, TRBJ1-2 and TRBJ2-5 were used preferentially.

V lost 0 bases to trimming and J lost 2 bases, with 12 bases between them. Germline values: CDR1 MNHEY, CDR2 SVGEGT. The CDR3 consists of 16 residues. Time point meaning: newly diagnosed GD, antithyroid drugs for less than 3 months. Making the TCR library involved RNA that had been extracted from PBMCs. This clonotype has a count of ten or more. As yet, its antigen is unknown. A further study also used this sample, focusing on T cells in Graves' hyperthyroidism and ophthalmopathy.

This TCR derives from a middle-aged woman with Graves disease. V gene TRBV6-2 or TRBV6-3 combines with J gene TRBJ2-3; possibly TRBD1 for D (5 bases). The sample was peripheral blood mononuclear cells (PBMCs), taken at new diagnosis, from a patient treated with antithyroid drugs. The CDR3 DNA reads TGTGCCAGCAGTTACTCGATCCAGGACACCACAGATACGCAGTATTTT. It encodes CASSYSIQDTTDTQYF.